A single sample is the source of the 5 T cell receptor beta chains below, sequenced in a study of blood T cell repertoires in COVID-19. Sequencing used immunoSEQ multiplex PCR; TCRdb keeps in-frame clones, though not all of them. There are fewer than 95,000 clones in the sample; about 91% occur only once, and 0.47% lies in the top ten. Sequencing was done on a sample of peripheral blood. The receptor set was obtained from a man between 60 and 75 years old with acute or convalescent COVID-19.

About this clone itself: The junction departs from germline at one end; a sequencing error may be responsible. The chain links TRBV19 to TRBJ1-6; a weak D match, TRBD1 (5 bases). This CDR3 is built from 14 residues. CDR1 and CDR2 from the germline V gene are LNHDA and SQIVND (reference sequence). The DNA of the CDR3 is TGTGCCAGTAGTAAGGGGCCTTATAATTCACCCCCCCACTTT. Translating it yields CASSKGPYNSPPHF.

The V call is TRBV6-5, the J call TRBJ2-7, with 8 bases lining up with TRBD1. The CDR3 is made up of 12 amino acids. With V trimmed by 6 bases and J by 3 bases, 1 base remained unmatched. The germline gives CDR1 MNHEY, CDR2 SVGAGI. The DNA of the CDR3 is TGTGCCAGCAGCGGACAGGGCTACGAGCAGTACTTC. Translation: CASSGQGYEQYF.

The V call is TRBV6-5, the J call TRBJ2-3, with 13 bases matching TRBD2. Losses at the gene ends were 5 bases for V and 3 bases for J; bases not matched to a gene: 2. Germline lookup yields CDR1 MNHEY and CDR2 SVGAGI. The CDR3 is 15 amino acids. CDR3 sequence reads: CASSTGLAGTDTQYF. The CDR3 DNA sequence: TGTGCCAGCAGTACGGGACTAGCGGGGACAGATACGCAGTATTTT.

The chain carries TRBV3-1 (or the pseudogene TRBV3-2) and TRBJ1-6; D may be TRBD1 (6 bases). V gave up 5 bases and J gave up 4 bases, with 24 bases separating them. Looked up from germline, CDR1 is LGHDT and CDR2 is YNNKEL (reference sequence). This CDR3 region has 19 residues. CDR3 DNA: TGTGCCAGCAGCGGAATGTGGCAGGGGAGGGGGATTTATAATTCACCCCTCCACTTT. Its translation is CASSGMWQGRGIYNSPLHF.

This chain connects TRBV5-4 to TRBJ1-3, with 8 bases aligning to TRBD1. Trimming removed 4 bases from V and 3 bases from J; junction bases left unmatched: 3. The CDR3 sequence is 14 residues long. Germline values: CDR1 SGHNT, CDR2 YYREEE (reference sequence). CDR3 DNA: TGTGCCAGCAGCGGACAGGGTATTGGAAACACCATATATTTT. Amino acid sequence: CASSGQGIGNTIYF.